A single sample is the source of the 17 T cell receptor beta chains below, sequenced in a study of T cells after yellow fever vaccination. TCRdb fed the 5' RACE reads into MiXCR, producing one record per CDR3 protein. The data show 300,000 to 400,000 distinct CDR3 sequences, with around a tenth seen just once and about 3.5% held by the top ten. The sequencing here drew on CD4+ T cells sorted from PBMCs, taken 45 days after the yellow fever booster vaccination. These receptors were taken from a man younger than 30 who received the YFV17D yellow fever vaccine.

The V call is TRBV6-1, the J call TRBJ2-3, with a weak D call TRBD1 (5 bases). CDR3 size: 16 residues. Per the germline V gene, CDR1 is MNHNS and CDR2 is SASEGT. Deletions cut 5 bases from V and 0 bases from J, with 15 bases between. In DNA form, the CDR3 reads TGTGCCAGCAGTCCCGGTTGGGGCCCCAGCACAGATACGCAGTATTTT. Translating it yields CASSPGWGPSTDTQYF.

This clonotype was observed at least ten times. The rearrangement uses TRBV5-1 and TRBJ2-5; tentatively, D is TRBD1 or TRBD2 (5 bases each). The CDR3 runs to 15 residues. Looked up from germline, CDR1 is SGHRS and CDR2 is YFSETQ. Trimming stripped 2 bases from V and 5 bases from J, with 16 bases between. The CDR3, as DNA: TGCGCCAGCAGCTTTGGGCCGGGGCGTTGGGAGACCCAGTACTTC. This sequence encodes CASSFGPGRWETQYF. Full variable domain (rest looked up from reference TRBV5-1 and TRBJ2-5): KAGVTQTPRYLIKTRGQQVTLSCSPISGHRSVSWYQQTPGQGLQFLFEYFSETQRNKGNFPGRFSGRQFSNSRSEMNVSTLELGDSALYLCASSFGPGRWETQYFGPGTRLLVL.

This clonotype was counted at least ten times. The CDR3 nucleotides are TGTGCCAGCAGTCCTCTAGCGGGGGGCACAGATACGCAGTATTTT. Its translation is CASSPLAGGTDTQYF. The chain has TRBV12-3 or TRBV12-4 and TRBJ2-3; 10 nucleotides line up with TRBD2. Losses at the gene ends were 5 bases for V and 1 base for J; bases not matched to a gene: 3. The CDR3 runs to 15 residues.

V usage is TRBV5-1 and J usage is TRBJ2-3, with D hard to call. Between the trimmed V and J ends, which lost 0 bases and 2 bases, there was a span of 7 bases. The CDR3 is made up of 14 amino acids. Germline CDR1 and CDR2: SGHRS and YFSETQ. The CDR3, as DNA: TGCGCCAGCAGCTTGGAAGGGTCCACAGATACGCAGTATTTT. Translated, it gives CASSLEGSTDTQYF.

This clonotype was counted at least ten times. The gene calls are TRBV28 and TRBJ1-6; D is undetermined. There are 16 residues in the CDR3. Germline V lookup: CDR1 MDHEN, CDR2 SYDVKM. Deletions cut 6 bases from V and 4 bases from J, with 16 bases between. CDR3 protein: CASRRRTLSYNSPLHF. CDR3 nucleotides: TGTGCCAGCAGAAGACGGACCCTTTCGTATAATTCACCCCTCCACTTT.

This clonotype was seen a few times. The V call is TRBV7-2, the J call TRBJ1-4; D possibly corresponds to TRBD1 (5 bases). CDR1 SGHTA and CDR2 FQGNSA come from the germline V gene. Deletions cut 1 base from V and 8 bases from J, with 14 bases between. The CDR3 totals 15 residues. This chain's CDR3 is CASSLGLGRSEKLFF. Written as DNA, the CDR3 is TGTGCCAGCAGCTTAGGGCTGGGGCGGAGCGAAAAACTGTTTTTT.

Ten or more counts support this clonotype. The DNA for the CDR3 is TGCAGTGCTAGGGACAGGGGCTATGGCTACACCTTC. It translates to CSARDRGYGYTF. The J gene is TRBJ1-2, the V gene TRBV20-1, with 9 bases fitting TRBD1. Looked up from germline, CDR1 is DFQATT and CDR2 is SNEGSKA (reference sequence). This CDR3 comprises 12 residues. The ends lost 3 bases at V and 4 bases at J; junction bases unmatched: 0.

The chain recombines TRBV4-1 with TRBJ1-1; tentative D call: TRBD1 (6 bases). This CDR3 has 16 amino acids. The V gene lost 5 bases and the J gene lost 5 bases, with 21 bases spanning the gap. Germline assignment: CDR1 MGHRA and CDR2 YSYEKL. CDR3: CASSIGVGRGYTEAFF. CDR3 DNA sequence: TGCGCCAGCAGCATCGGGGTCGGCAGGGGATATACTGAAGCTTTCTTT.

This clonotype came up a few times. The chain carries TRBV5-6 and TRBJ2-5; D is ambiguous. Germline V gene lookup returns CDR1 SGHDT and CDR2 YYEEEE. V dropped 1 base and J dropped 5 bases, with 12 bases sitting between them. This CDR3 spans 14 amino acids. CDR3 DNA sequence: TGTGCCAGCAGCTTGCTTCCGTCATCGGAGACCCAGTACTTC. Translated: CASSLLPSSETQYF. Full variable domain (outside the CDR3, taken from reference TRBV5-6 and TRBJ2-5): DAGVTQSPTHLIKTRGQQVTLRCSPKSGHDTVSWYQQALGQGPQFIFQYYEEEERQRGNFPDRFSGHQFPNYSSELNVNALLLGDSALYLCASSLLPSSETQYFGPGTRLLVL.

This clonotype showed up just a few times. The J gene is TRBJ1-2, the V gene TRBV24-1; D is unresolved. The germline V gene has CDR1 KGHDR and CDR2 SFDVKD. Trimming stripped 5 bases from V and 1 base from J, with 7 bases between. CDR3 length equals 13 residues. CDR3 residues: CATSANFNYGYTF. CDR3 nucleotide sequence: TGTGCCACCAGTGCGAATTTTAACTATGGCTACACCTTC.

This clonotype was recorded many times. The V and J genes are TRBV18 and TRBJ2-3, with D maybe TRBD2 (6 bases). V lost 1 base and J 4 bases, leaving 12 bases between the germline ends. Germline V gives CDR1 KGHSH, CDR2 LQKENI. The CDR3 runs 15 residues. This chain's CDR3 is CASSPRASVADTQYF. The CDR3 coding sequence is TGTGCCAGCTCACCACGGGCTAGCGTGGCAGATACGCAGTATTTT. The full variable domain, in which reference TRBV18 and TRBJ2-3 provide the parts outside the CDR3, is NAGVMQNPRHLVRRRGQEARLRCSPMKGHSHVYWYRQLPEEGLKFMVYLQKENIIDESGMPKERFSAEFPKEGPSILRIQQVVRGDSAAYFCASSPRASVADTQYFGPGTRLTVL.

This clonotype came up a few times. The chain is built from TRBV7-2 and TRBJ1-2; D is ambiguous. Germline CDR1 reads SGHTA; CDR2 reads FQGNSA. V shed 1 base and J shed 2 bases, with 5 bases lying between them. The CDR3 is made up of 13 amino acids. Here the CDR3 reads CASSLDLNYGYTF. CDR3 bases: TGTGCCAGCAGCTTAGATCTAAACTATGGCTACACCTTC.

This clonotype was seen only a few times. The CDR3 reads CASSGIVASSVTGELFF. CDR3 nucleotides: TGTGCCAGCAGCGGTATCGTGGCTAGCTCGGTCACCGGGGAGCTGTTTTTT. The chain has TRBV9 and TRBJ2-2, with D perhaps matching TRBD2 (5 bases). Trimming pared 3 bases from V and 4 bases from J, leaving 19 bases between. This CDR3 is 17 amino acids long. Per the germline V gene, CDR1 is SGDLS and CDR2 is YYNGEE.

The J gene is TRBJ2-7, the V gene TRBV6-1; 9 bases are shared with TRBD1. V was pared by 0 bases and J by 2 bases, with 5 bases of the junction left unmatched. Germline V gene data show CDR1 as MNHNS and CDR2 as SASEGT. The CDR3 is made up of 16 amino acids. The CDR3 spells CASSEALRTGAYEQYF. DNA for the CDR3: TGTGCCAGCAGTGAAGCGCTTCGGACAGGGGCCTACGAGCAGTACTTC.

The chain is built from TRBV7-4 and TRBJ2-5; no definite D call. Trimming cost V 6 bases and J 4 bases, with 12 bases left between them. This CDR3 has 13 amino acids. Per the germline V gene, CDR1 is SGHVT and CDR2 is SQSDAQ. The CDR3 reads CASSSQSAETQYF. CDR3 DNA sequence: TGTGCCAGCAGTTCTCAGAGCGCAGAGACCCAGTACTTC.

In its sample, this clonotype was seen many times. The genes are TRBV7-9 and TRBJ1-5; D is perhaps TRBD1 (6 bases). This CDR3 is built from 17 residues. V lost 2 bases, J lost 5 bases, and 19 bases lay in between. Germline CDR1 and CDR2: SEHNR and FQNEAQ (reference sequence). The CDR3 region has the DNA TGTGCCAGCAGCTTAACGGCAACAGGGTCTAGAGATCAGCCCCAGCATTTT. Protein product: CASSLTATGSRDQPQHF.

This clonotype was found a few times. The V call is TRBV2, the J call TRBJ2-5, with TRBD2 as a possible D gene (6 bases). V gave up 7 bases and J gave up 4 bases, with 22 bases separating them. Looked up from germline, CDR1 is SNHLY and CDR2 is FYNNEI. The CDR3 covers 16 residues. Here the CDR3 DNA reads TGTGCCAGCATAAACCCGGGGCCCTGGGGAGGAGAGACCCAGTACTTC. It codes for CASINPGPWGGETQYF. The full variable domain, with the rest looked up from reference TRBV2 and TRBJ2-5, is EPEVTQTPSHQVTQMGQEVILRCVPISNHLYFYWYRQILGQKVEFLVSFYNNEISEKSEIFDDQFSVERPDGSNFTLKIRSTKLEDSAMYFCASINPGPWGGETQYFGPGTRLLVL.